This TCR beta chain was identified during a study of CD8+ T cells in alopecia areata. The treatment was: oral pan-JAK inhibitor, 5-10 mg twice daily. This clone was counted once. V was trimmed by 4 bases and J by 2 bases, leaving 9 bases between them. The CDR3 is 14 amino acids. Looked up from germline, CDR1 is SGHDT and CDR2 is YYEEEE. cDNA serving as the sequencing template came from extracted, reverse transcribed RNA. Only in-frame clones appear in the TCRdb table, and some are missing; sequencing was by immunoSEQ multiplex PCR. Here the sample spans 150,000 to 200,000 clones, around three fifths being singletons.

The genes are TRBV5-6 and TRBJ1-4; D is unclear. Here the sequenced sample was CD4+ T cells sorted from blood, taken between weeks 47 and 50, from a patient treated with tofacitinib. The origin of this receptor is a human donor with alopecia areata. The CDR3 spells CASSAWSTNEKLFF. CDR3 DNA sequence: TGTGCCAGCAGCGCTTGGTCGACTAATGAAAAACTGTTTTTT. Based on the CDR3 plus reference TRBV5-6 and TRBJ1-4, the full variable domain is DAGVTQSPTHLIKTRGQQVTLRCSPKSGHDTVSWYQQALGQGPQFIFQYYEEEERQRGNFPDRFSGHQFPNYSSELNVNALLLGDSALYLCASSAWSTNEKLFFGSGTQLSVL.